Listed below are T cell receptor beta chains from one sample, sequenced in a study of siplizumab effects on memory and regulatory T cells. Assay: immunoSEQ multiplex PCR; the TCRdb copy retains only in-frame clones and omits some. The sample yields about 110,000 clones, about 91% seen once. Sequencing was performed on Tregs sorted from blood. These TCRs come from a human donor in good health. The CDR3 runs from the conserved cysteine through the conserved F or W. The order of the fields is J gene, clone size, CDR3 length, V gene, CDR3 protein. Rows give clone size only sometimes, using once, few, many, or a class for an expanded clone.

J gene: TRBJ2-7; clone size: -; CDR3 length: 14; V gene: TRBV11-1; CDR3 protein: CASSVRDLYYEQYF
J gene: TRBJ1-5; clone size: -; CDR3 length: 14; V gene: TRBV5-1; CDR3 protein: CASSLGGGNQPQHF
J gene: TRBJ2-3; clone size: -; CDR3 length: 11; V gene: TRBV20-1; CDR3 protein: CSATGADTQYF
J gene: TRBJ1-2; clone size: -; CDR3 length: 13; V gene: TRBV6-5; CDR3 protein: CASSYQGRYGYTF
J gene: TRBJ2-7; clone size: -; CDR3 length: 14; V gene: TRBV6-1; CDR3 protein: CASSALGESYEQYF
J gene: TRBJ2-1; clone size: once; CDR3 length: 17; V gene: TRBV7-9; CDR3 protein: CASSLFFVLEGTDEQFF
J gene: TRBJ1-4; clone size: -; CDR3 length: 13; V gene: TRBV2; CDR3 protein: CASSTTGREKLFF
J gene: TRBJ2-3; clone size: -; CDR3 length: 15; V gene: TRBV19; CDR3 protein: CASSPGRDHTDTQYF
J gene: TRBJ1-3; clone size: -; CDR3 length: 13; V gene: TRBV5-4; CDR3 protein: CATGIISGNTIYF
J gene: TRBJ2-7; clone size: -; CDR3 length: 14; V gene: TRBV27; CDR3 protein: CASSLVVWGREQYF
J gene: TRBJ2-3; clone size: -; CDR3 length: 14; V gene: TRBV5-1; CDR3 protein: CASSYRTTTDTQYF
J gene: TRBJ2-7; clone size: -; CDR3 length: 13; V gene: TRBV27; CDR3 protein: CASSFDRSYEQYF